These 29 T cell receptor beta chains originate from one sample sequenced in a study of blood T cell repertoires in COVID-19. TCRdb's copy holds only in-frame clones and misses some; the assay was immunoSEQ multiplex PCR. The table records roughly 440,000 clones, approximately 90% of them present only once. The specimen was peripheral blood. Every receptor here comes from a woman in her forties or fifties with COVID-19, enrolled during active disease.

Regarding this clone: The identical CDR3 is also encoded by other nucleotide sequences in the sample. The CDR3 loop reads CASSLTGDNYGYTF. CDR3 sequence (DNA): TGCGCCAGCAGCTTAACAGGTGATAACTATGGCTACACCTTC. The chain links TRBV5-1 to TRBJ1-2, with D maybe TRBD1 (5 bases). This CDR3 is 14 amino acids long. V lost 2 bases to trimming and J lost 1 base, with 9 bases between them. CDR1 and CDR2 from the germline V gene are SGHRS and YFSETQ.

The chain has TRBV5-1 and TRBJ2-5; maybe TRBD2 (6 bases). Trimming cost V 0 bases and J 1 base, with 13 bases left between them. The germline V gene encodes CDR1 SGHRS and CDR2 YFSETQ. The CDR3 runs 16 residues. The CDR3: CASSLGAGIGQETQYF. Written as DNA, the CDR3 is TGCGCCAGCAGCTTGGGGGCGGGGATTGGCCAAGAGACCCAGTACTTC. Filled out from reference TRBV5-1 and TRBJ2-5, the complete variable domain reads KAGVTQTPRYLIKTRGQQVTLSCSPISGHRSVSWYQQTPGQGLQFLFEYFSETQRNKGNFPGRFSGRQFSNSRSEMNVSTLELGDSALYLCASSLGAGIGQETQYFGPGTRLLVL.

This chain joins TRBV4-1 and TRBJ1-1; D unclear. This CDR3 comprises 13 residues. Trimming pared 6 bases from V and 4 bases from J, leaving 12 bases between. Germline lookup yields CDR1 MGHRA and CDR2 YSYEKL. CDR3 sequence: CASSIPRGTEAFF. CDR3 nucleotides: TGCGCCAGCAGTATCCCGCGGGGCACTGAAGCTTTCTTT.

The chain is built from TRBV5-6 and TRBJ2-5; TRBD2 might be the D (6 bases). The germline CDR1 and CDR2 sequences are SGHDT and YYEEEE. The ends were cut back, 6 bases at V and 1 base at J, with 16 bases in the middle. CDR3 length: 15 residues. For the CDR3, the DNA is TGTGCCAGCACCCACAGTGGAGGGGCCCAAGAGACCCAGTACTTC. It codes for CASTHSGGAQETQYF.

This clone appeared once. The gene calls are TRBV2 and TRBJ1-2; perhaps TRBD1 as D (6 bases). Germline CDR1 SNHLY, CDR2 FYNNEI. Trimming took off 4 bases at V and 4 bases at J, with 19 bases between the two ends. The CDR3 has 16 residues. DNA for the CDR3: TGTGCCAGCAGTGGAAGCCACAGGGCTGAAGGCTATGGCTACACCTTC. This translates into CASSGSHRAEGYGYTF.

The chain recombines TRBV15 with TRBJ2-3; 8 bases match TRBD2. Germline values: CDR1 LNHNV, CDR2 YYDKDF (reference sequence). J lost 2 bases, V lost 5 bases, and 12 bases had no gene match. The CDR3 totals 17 residues. The DNA for the CDR3 is TGTGCCACCAGCGCCTCCGGTAGCGGGACATACACAGATACGCAGTATTTT. Amino acids: CATSASGSGTYTDTQYF.

The CDR3 DNA sequence: TGTGCCTGGACTGCCCCACTAGCAGGATCCTACGAGCAGTACTTC. The encoded protein is CAWTAPLAGSYEQYF. The chain employs TRBV30 and TRBJ2-7; D possibly corresponds to TRBD2 (6 bases). The CDR3 has 15 residues. The V gene's germline CDR1 is GTSNPN and CDR2 SVGIG (reference sequence). V dropped 4 bases and J dropped 1 base, with 17 bases sitting between them. The whole variable domain, remainder taken from reference TRBV30 and TRBJ2-7, is SQTIHQWPATLVQPVGSPLSLECTVEGTSNPNLYWYRQAAGRGLQLLFYSVGIGQISSEVPQNLSASRPQDRQFILSSKKLLLSDSGFYLCAWTAPLAGSYEQYFGPGTRLTVT.

The chain uses TRBV4-2 and TRBJ1-2; 8 bases align to TRBD1. Looked up from germline, CDR1 is LGHNA and CDR2 is YNFKEQ. Losses at the gene ends were 0 bases for V and 8 bases for J; bases not matched to a gene: 8. The CDR3 runs to 15 residues. This chain's CDR3 is CASSQDGRDRLGYTF. CDR3 DNA: TGTGCCAGCAGCCAAGATGGCCGGGACAGGCTGGGCTACACCTTC.

The CDR3 DNA reads TGTGCCTGGTCATACAGGGGAGGAAGCTATGGCTACACCTTC. As protein: CAWSYRGGSYGYTF. The chain joins TRBV30 to TRBJ1-2; 7 bases are shared with TRBD1. Unmatched junction bases numbered 10, after V lost 5 bases and J lost 4 bases. The germline CDR1 and CDR2 sequences are GTSNPN and SVGIG (reference sequence). CDR3 size: 14 residues.

The chain is built from TRBV24-1 and TRBJ2-7, with D perhaps TRBD1 (6 bases). Per germline, CDR1 KGHDR and CDR2 SFDVKD. The V gene lost 6 bases and the J gene lost 3 bases, with 14 bases spanning the gap. The CDR3 runs to 14 residues. This CDR3 reads CATSIPGHSYEQYF. The DNA for the CDR3 is TGTGCCACCAGTATACCGGGACACAGCTACGAGCAGTACTTC.

This sequence joins TRBV5-1 and TRBJ1-4, with 9 bases aligning to TRBD1. Looked up from germline, CDR1 is SGHRS and CDR2 is YFSETQ. V lost 4 bases to trimming and J lost 7 bases; unmatched junction nucleotides: 5. The CDR3 totals 14 residues. The CDR3 region is CASSPGTGPEKLFF. For the CDR3, the DNA is TGCGCCAGCAGCCCCGGGACAGGGCCTGAAAAACTGTTTTTT.

The chain links TRBV11-2 to TRBJ1-6; D is unresolved. CDR3 length equals 16 residues. Germline-derived CDR1 and CDR2 are SGHAT and FQNNGV. V lost 4 bases, J lost 0 bases, and 10 bases lay in between. CDR3 region: CASSSEQSSYNSPLHF. In DNA, the CDR3 is TGTGCCAGCAGCTCAGAACAGAGCTCCTATAATTCACCCCTCCACTTT.

V is TRBV5-6 and J is TRBJ1-6; tentative D call: TRBD1 (5 bases). Trimming removed 4 bases from V and 0 bases from J, with 14 bases in between. The CDR3 is made up of 17 amino acids. The V gene's germline CDR1 is SGHDT and CDR2 YYEEEE. For the CDR3, the DNA is TGTGCCAGCAGCCTGTACAGGTTAAGCTCCTATAATTCACCCCTCCACTTT. Its protein product is CASSLYRLSSYNSPLHF.

V is TRBV28 and J is TRBJ2-1; 9 bases align to TRBD2. From germline, CDR1 is MDHEN and CDR2 SYDVKM. The length of the CDR3 is 17 residues. The V gene end was trimmed by 2 bases and the J gene end by 5 bases; junction bases not matched to a gene: 10. The CDR3 sequence is CASSLRVLSGGNNEQFF. CDR3 coding DNA: TGTGCCAGCAGTTTACGGGTCCTGAGCGGGGGGAACAATGAGCAGTTCTTC.

Of note for this clone: One junction end disagrees with the germline gene, perhaps due to a read error. This chain links TRBV2 with TRBJ2-3; TRBD2 agrees at 13 bases. The CDR3 runs to 14 residues. Germline-derived CDR1 and CDR2 are SNHLY and FYNNEI. The CDR3 DNA reads as TGTGCCAGCAGGATTAACGTAGGACTAGCGGGGGAGGTTTTT. Protein: CASRINVGLAGEVF.

This clone was detected ten times or more. Other nucleotide sequences from this sample produce the same CDR3. V and J are TRBV7-9 and TRBJ2-7; D gene unclear. The CDR3 is 12 amino acids. CDR1 and CDR2 from the germline V gene are SEHNR and FQNEAQ (reference sequence). Trimming pared 1 base from V and 3 bases from J, leaving 4 bases between. The CDR3 DNA is TGTGCCAGCAGCTTAGTCAGCTACGAGCAGTACTTC. Translation: CASSLVSYEQYF.

The chain couples TRBV2 to TRBJ2-7, with D hard to call. The germline gives CDR1 SNHLY, CDR2 FYNNEI. The V and J ends lost 3 bases and 5 bases respectively, with 8 bases between them. The CDR3 spans 12 residues. The DNA of the CDR3 is TGTGCCAGCAGTGACCTACTGAACGAGCAGTACTTC. Translated, it gives CASSDLLNEQYF.

The CDR3 sequence: CASSTETGYGNSPLHF. The CDR3 bases are TGTGCCAGTAGTACAGAGACAGGGTATGGTAATTCACCCCTCCACTTT. The chain carries TRBV19 and TRBJ1-6, with TRBD1 matching over 7 bases. This CDR3 is 16 amino acids long. The ends lost 4 bases at V and 6 bases at J; junction bases unmatched: 9. Germline CDR1 reads LNHDA; CDR2 reads SQIVND (reference sequence).

This chain joins TRBV4-2 and TRBJ1-2; TRBD1 aligns across 7 bases. Germline values: CDR1 LGHNA, CDR2 YNFKEQ. The CDR3 contains 16 residues. Trimming removed 3 bases from V and 4 bases from J; junction bases left unmatched: 11. Here the CDR3 reads CASSQGQSEILYGYTF. The CDR3 coding sequence is TGTGCCAGCAGCCAGGGACAGTCCGAAATCCTCTATGGCTACACCTTC.

The chain is built from TRBV5-1 and TRBJ1-1; the D gene is possibly TRBD1 (6 bases). Looked up from germline, CDR1 is SGHRS and CDR2 is YFSETQ. V was shortened by 4 bases and J by 3 bases, with 10 bases between the two germline ends. CDR3 length: 13 amino acids. CDR3: CASSAGAYTEAFF. The CDR3 DNA sequence: TGCGCCAGCAGCGCGGGGGCGTACACTGAAGCTTTCTTT.

V is TRBV28 and J is TRBJ2-2, with 9 bases lining up with TRBD1. The germline V gene encodes CDR1 MDHEN and CDR2 SYDVKM. J gave up 6 bases and V 6 bases, and 8 bases lay outside the gene matches. CDR3 length: 15 amino acids. The CDR3 protein is CASSRTGEHAGELFF. CDR3 nucleotide sequence: TGTGCCAGCAGCCGGACAGGGGAACACGCCGGGGAGCTGTTTTTT.

This chain links TRBV5-5 with TRBJ2-3; possibly TRBD1 for D (5 bases). The length of the CDR3 is 15 residues. The germline V gene has CDR1 SGHKS and CDR2 YYEKEE (reference sequence). Trimming cost V 2 bases and J 2 bases, with 12 bases left between them. CDR3 amino acids: CASSFGRGLTDTQYF. DNA for the CDR3: TGTGCCAGCAGCTTCGGAAGGGGCCTCACAGATACGCAGTATTTT. Combining the CDR3 with reference TRBV5-5 and TRBJ2-3 gives the whole variable domain DAGVTQSPTHLIKTRGQQVTLRCSPISGHKSVSWYQQVLGQGPQFIFQYYEKEERGRGNFPDRFSARQFPNYSSELNVNALLLGDSALYLCASSFGRGLTDTQYFGPGTRLTVL.

This chain joins TRBV18 and TRBJ1-3; D is uncertain. Germline assignment: CDR1 KGHSH and CDR2 LQKENI. The CDR3 has 15 amino acids. V was clipped by 8 bases and J by 0 bases, with 14 bases between them. DNA of the CDR3: TGTGCCAGCAAACCACTCCCTAACTCTGGAAACACCATATATTTT. Translating it yields CASKPLPNSGNTIYF.

The V gene is TRBV20-1, the J gene TRBJ2-2, with 9 bases aligning to TRBD1. Trimming at V came to 3 bases and at J to 6 bases, leaving 8 bases not matched to a gene. The germline gives CDR1 DFQATT, CDR2 SNEGSKA (reference sequence). The CDR3 has 15 residues. The CDR3 protein is CSASYRTGDSGELFF. CDR3 DNA sequence: TGCAGTGCTAGTTATCGGACAGGGGATTCCGGGGAGCTGTTTTTT.

This chain connects TRBV11-2 to TRBJ1-3; D gene unclear. Trimming left V 5 bases short and J 8 bases short, with 7 bases between. Looked up from germline, CDR1 is SGHAT and CDR2 is FQNNGV. The CDR3 has 11 residues. The CDR3 is CASSPRDTIYF. CDR3 nucleotide sequence: TGTGCCAGCAGCCCCCGAGACACCATATATTTT.

The chain couples TRBV29-1 to TRBJ2-7; no firm D call. V was shortened by 6 bases and J by 2 bases, with 14 bases between the two germline ends. The CDR3 consists of 13 residues. In germline, CDR1 is SQVTM, CDR2 ANQGSEA. CDR3 sequence reads: CSVQLHGPYEQYF. In nucleotides, the CDR3 is TGCAGCGTACAACTGCATGGGCCCTACGAGCAGTACTTC.

CDR3 DNA: TGTGCCAGCAGCGCGCCTCTAAGCGGGGCTTTCTTT. Amino acids: CASSAPLSGAFF. The V gene is TRBV9, the J gene TRBJ1-1; D call uncertain. CDR3 size: 12 residues. Trimming left V 3 bases short and J 11 bases short, with 14 bases between. Looked up from germline, CDR1 is SGDLS and CDR2 is YYNGEE.

The rearrangement joins TRBV3-1 (or the pseudogene TRBV3-2) to TRBJ2-2; D may be TRBD2 (6 bases). The CDR3 extends over 15 amino acids. CDR1 is LGHDT and CDR2 is YNNKEL in the germline V gene (reference sequence). Trimming took off 4 bases at V and 3 bases at J, with 12 bases between the two ends. CDR3: CASSLGTLDTGELFF. CDR3 DNA: TGTGCCAGCAGCCTCGGGACTCTGGACACCGGGGAGCTGTTTTTT.

The chain joins TRBV30 to TRBJ1-2; 8 nucleotides line up with TRBD1. J was trimmed by 2 bases and V by 4 bases; bases with no gene match: 3. Germline V gene lookup returns CDR1 GTSNPN and CDR2 SVGIG (reference sequence). This CDR3 region has 13 residues. CDR3 in DNA: TGTGCCTGGACCAGGGACAGGAACTATGGCTACACCTTC. Its protein is CAWTRDRNYGYTF.